The entry that follows covers one T cell receptor beta chain sequence. The antigen remains undetermined. The data derive from a study of a mutant IDH1 vaccine in newly diagnosed glioma. About the research overall: Following radiotherapy alone, or alongside temozolomide cycles, vaccination was started after an interval of 4-6 weeks.

The CDR3 sequence is 17 residues long. Deletions cut 4 bases from V and 4 bases from J, with 25 bases between. Germline-derived CDR1 and CDR2 are SQVTM and ANQGSEA. Time point denoted: week 11, during vaccination. Mutant IDH1 20-mer peptide, at 300 ug, made up each vaccine dose, with topical imiquimod. The data were produced by immunoSEQ multiplex PCR, yet TCRdb's version contains in-frame clones alone and is incomplete. The sample comprises tens of thousands of clones, under 80% of which are singletons, and roughly 11% rests with the top ten. The study's findings and limits: Pseudoprogression seemed unlinked to shifts in top peripheral T cell clonotypes.

The sample was peripheral blood mononuclear cells (PBMCs), taken from a glioma patient whose treatment included an IDH1 peptide vaccine. The receptor was isolated from a man between 18 and 35 years old with glioma. Some clones in this sample may be carry-over from other donors' samples. The chain links TRBV29-1 to TRBJ2-5; D may be TRBD2 (7 bases). CDR3 residues: CSVVVYGGRFLIETQYF. DNA for the CDR3: TGCAGCGTTGTGGTGTACGGGGGGCGATTTCTTATAGAGACCCAGTACTTC.